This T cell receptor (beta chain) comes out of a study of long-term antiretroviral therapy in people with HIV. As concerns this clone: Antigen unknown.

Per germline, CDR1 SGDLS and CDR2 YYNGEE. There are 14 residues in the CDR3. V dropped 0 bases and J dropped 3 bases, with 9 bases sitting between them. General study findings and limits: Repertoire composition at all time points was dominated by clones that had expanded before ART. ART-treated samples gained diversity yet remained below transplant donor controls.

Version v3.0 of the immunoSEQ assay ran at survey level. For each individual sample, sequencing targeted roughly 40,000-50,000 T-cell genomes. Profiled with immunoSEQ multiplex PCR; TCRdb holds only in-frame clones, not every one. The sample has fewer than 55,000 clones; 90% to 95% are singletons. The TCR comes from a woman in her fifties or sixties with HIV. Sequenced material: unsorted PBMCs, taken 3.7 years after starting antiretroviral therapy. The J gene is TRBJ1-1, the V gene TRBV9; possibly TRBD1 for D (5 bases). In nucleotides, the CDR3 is TGTGCCAGCAGCGTAGTGGCCAGGGACACTGAAGCTTTCTTT. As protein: CASSVVARDTEAFF.